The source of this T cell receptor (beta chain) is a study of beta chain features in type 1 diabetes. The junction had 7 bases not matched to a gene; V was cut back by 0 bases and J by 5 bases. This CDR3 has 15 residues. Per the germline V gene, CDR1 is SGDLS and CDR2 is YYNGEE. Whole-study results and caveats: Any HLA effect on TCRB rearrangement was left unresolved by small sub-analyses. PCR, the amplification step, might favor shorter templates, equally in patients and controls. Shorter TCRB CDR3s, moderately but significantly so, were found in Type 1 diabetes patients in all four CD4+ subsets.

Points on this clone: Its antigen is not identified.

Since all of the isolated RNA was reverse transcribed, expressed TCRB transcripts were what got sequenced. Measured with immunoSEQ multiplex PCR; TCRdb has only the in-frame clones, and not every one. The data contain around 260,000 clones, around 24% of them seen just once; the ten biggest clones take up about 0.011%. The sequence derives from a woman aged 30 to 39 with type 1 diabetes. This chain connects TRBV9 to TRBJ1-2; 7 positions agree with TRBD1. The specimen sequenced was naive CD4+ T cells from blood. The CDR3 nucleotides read TGTGCCAGCAGCGTAGACGGTACAGGGGATTATGGCTACACCTTC. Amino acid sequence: CASSVDGTGDYGYTF.